The present T cell receptor (beta chain) was sequenced within a study of shared clonotypes between healthy human individuals. About this clone itself: Its target is not known. Other nucleotide sequences from this sample produce the same CDR3.

Only in-frame clones appear in the TCRdb table, and some are missing; sequencing was by immunoSEQ multiplex PCR. Of a few million clones in the sample, about 92% are singletons; the top ten hold about 0.13%. General study points: Clonotype sharing among donors was thought likely to change with sequencing depth. Naive subsets typically showed greater estimated richness than memory subsets. In this cohort, only blood was sampled, and tissue repertoires likely differ.

V was cut by 1 base and J by 2 bases, with 6 bases left in between. CDR3 length: 14 amino acids. Germline CDR1 and CDR2: SEHNR and FQNEAQ (reference sequence). The receptor was derived from a man aged 18 to 30 in good health. This chain joins TRBV7-9 and TRBJ2-1; D is ambiguous. Sequencing used naive CD4+ T cells sorted from blood. Subset described: CD45RA+ positively selected. The CDR3 region has the DNA TGTGCCAGCAGCTTAGTGAGAACCTACAATGAGCAGTTCTTC. Encoded protein: CASSLVRTYNEQFF.